Shown below are 21 T cell receptor beta chains from a single sample sequenced in a study of blood T cell repertoires in COVID-19. Repertoires were generated with immunoSEQ multiplex PCR, while TCRdb's copy carries only in-frame clones and drops some. The table lists hundreds of thousands of clones, over 75% of them singletons. The sample comprised PBMCs or T cells enriched from blood (not recorded which). The source is a man in his thirties or forties who had recovered from COVID-19.

The rearrangement joins TRBV6-2 or TRBV6-3 to TRBJ2-6; D may be TRBD1 (6 bases). V was cut by 6 bases and J by 2 bases, with 11 bases left in between. The CDR3 is 15 residues long. The V gene's germline CDR1 is MNHEY and CDR2 SVGEGT. The CDR3 nucleotides are TGTGCCAGCAGCCCCAGGGGAACTGGGGCCAACGTCCTGACTTTC. Its translation is CASSPRGTGANVLTF.

The genes are TRBV4-3 and TRBJ1-2; 9 nucleotides line up with TRBD1. Germline CDR1 is LGHNA and CDR2 is YSLEER. The V and J ends lost 3 bases and 8 bases, in that order; junction bases with no gene match: 4. The CDR3 is made up of 13 amino acids. CDR3 nucleotide sequence: TGCGCCAGCAGCCAGGGACAGGGCCGGGGCTACACCTTC. Protein sequence: CASSQGQGRGYTF.

The genes are TRBV5-1 and TRBJ1-3; D may be TRBD1 (5 bases). The CDR3 is 15 residues long. Trimming pared 4 bases from V and 2 bases from J, leaving 13 bases between. Germline V CDR1 and CDR2: SGHRS, YFSETQ. CDR3 sequence: CASSGPGLAGNTIYF. The CDR3 bases are TGCGCCAGCAGCGGACCAGGGTTAGCTGGAAACACCATATATTTT. The whole variable domain, filled in from reference TRBV5-1 and TRBJ1-3, reads KAGVTQTPRYLIKTRGQQVTLSCSPISGHRSVSWYQQTPGQGLQFLFEYFSETQRNKGNFPGRFSGRQFSNSRSEMNVSTLELGDSALYLCASSGPGLAGNTIYFGEGSWLTVV.

The chain carries TRBV6-5 and TRBJ1-1, with no clear D. V was shortened by 6 bases and J by 7 bases, with 15 bases between the two germline ends. This CDR3 has 13 residues. The germline V gene encodes CDR1 MNHEY and CDR2 SVGAGI. CDR3 DNA: TGTGCCAGCAGGATTGGGCAGTTCGGTGAAGCTTTCTTT. It yields the protein CASRIGQFGEAFF.

The rearrangement links TRBV18 to TRBJ2-3, with TRBD1 matching 8 bases. The CDR3 runs to 14 residues. J lost 5 bases, V lost 2 bases, and 3 bases had no gene match. Germline lookup yields CDR1 KGHSH and CDR2 LQKENI. The CDR3 reads CASSPTTGGDTQYF. The CDR3 DNA follows: TGTGCCAGCTCACCAACAACAGGGGGAGATACGCAGTATTTT.

This chain connects TRBV5-8 to TRBJ1-1; D is unresolved. Deletions cut 0 bases from V and 3 bases from J, with 6 bases between. The CDR3 runs 13 residues. The germline V gene encodes CDR1 SGHTS and CDR2 YDEGEE. The CDR3 region is CASSLERYTEAFF. CDR3 coding DNA: TGTGCCAGCAGCTTGGAACGGTACACTGAAGCTTTCTTT. The variable domain in full, completed from reference TRBV5-8 and TRBJ1-1, reads EAGVTQSPTHLIKTRGQQATLRCSPISGHTSVYWYQQALGLGLQFLLWYDEGEERNRGNFPPRFSGRQFPNYSSELNVNALELEDSALYLCASSLERYTEAFFGQGTRLTVV.

The CDR3 loop is CASSVASGGHYGYTF. The CDR3, as DNA: TGTGCCAGCAGCGTAGCGTCAGGAGGGCATTATGGCTACACCTTC. V and J are TRBV9 and TRBJ1-2; no firm D call. Germline CDR1 and CDR2: SGDLS and YYNGEE. V lost 0 bases, J lost 5 bases, and 14 bases lay in between. There are 15 residues in the CDR3.

This chain links TRBV24-1 with TRBJ2-1; TRBD1 is a possible D gene (5 bases). V lost 9 bases and J 4 bases, leaving 15 bases between the germline ends. CDR3 length: 14 amino acids. Germline CDR1 and CDR2: KGHDR and SFDVKD. This CDR3 is CATAGHKTYNEQFF. CDR3 nucleotide sequence: TGTGCCACCGCAGGACACAAGACTTACAATGAGCAGTTCTTC.

The chain recombines TRBV7-3 with TRBJ2-2; a possible D gene is TRBD2 (6 bases). Trimming took 1 base from V and 5 from J, leaving 20 bases between them. Per the germline V gene, CDR1 is SGHTA and CDR2 is FQGTGA. The CDR3 is made up of 18 amino acids. The CDR3 here is CASSLSIVGMRGTGELFF. The CDR3, as DNA: TGTGCCAGCAGCTTAAGCATCGTAGGGATGCGGGGAACCGGGGAGCTGTTTTTT.

The chain joins TRBV9 to TRBJ1-2, with D possibly TRBD1 on 5 matching bases. The V gene lost 4 bases and the J gene lost 4 bases, with 23 bases spanning the gap. This CDR3 is 17 amino acids long. Germline assignment: CDR1 SGDLS and CDR2 YYNGEE. The CDR3 here is CASSLTPGGQTRYGYTF. The CDR3 nucleotides read TGTGCCAGCAGCCTTACCCCGGGAGGACAAACCCGCTATGGCTACACCTTC.

The rearrangement uses TRBV7-2 and TRBJ2-1; D is perhaps TRBD2 (6 bases). V was pared by 0 bases and J by 9 bases, with 15 bases between. Germline V gene data show CDR1 as SGHTA and CDR2 as FQGNSA. This CDR3 contains 15 residues. The CDR3 DNA reads TGTGCCAGCAGCTTAGCGGCCCGCGTCGGGGGTGAGCAGTTCTTC. Encoded protein: CASSLAARVGGEQFF.

The chain joins TRBV6-1 to TRBJ1-2; TRBD1 matches 9 bases. Germline V gene sequence: CDR1 MNHNS, CDR2 SASEGT. The CDR3 spans 15 residues. V was pared by 3 bases and J by 5 bases, with 7 bases of the junction left unmatched. This CDR3 reads CASSDNRGRGYGYTF. CDR3 DNA: TGTGCCAGCAGTGATAACAGGGGGCGCGGATATGGCTACACCTTC.

V and J are TRBV7-9 and TRBJ2-7, with 9 bases fitting TRBD1. V lost 4 bases and J lost 4; bases outside the gene matches: 8. Germline CDR1 and CDR2: SEHNR and FQNEAQ (reference sequence). The CDR3 length is 15 residues. CDR3 in DNA: TGTGCCAGCAGCTATCAACGGGACAGGGTTTACGAGCAGTACTTC. The encoded protein is CASSYQRDRVYEQYF.

The chain has TRBV7-9 and TRBJ1-4; D is undetermined. Trimming removed 2 bases from V and 4 bases from J, with 8 bases in between. There are 14 residues in the CDR3. Germline assignment: CDR1 SEHNR and CDR2 FQNEAQ (reference sequence). The CDR3 region is CASSLPSYNEKLFF. CDR3 DNA: TGTGCCAGCAGCTTACCCTCTTATAATGAAAAACTGTTTTTT.

The chain employs TRBV5-1 and TRBJ2-1; tentative D call: TRBD1 (7 bases). This CDR3 region has 15 residues. V lost 0 bases and J 5 bases, leaving 12 bases between the germline ends. The germline gives CDR1 SGHRS, CDR2 YFSETQ. The CDR3 here is CASSLGSGGHNEQFF. The CDR3 DNA follows: TGCGCCAGCAGCTTGGGGTCAGGGGGGCACAATGAGCAGTTCTTC.

The J gene is TRBJ1-3, the V gene TRBV9; unclear D gene. Germline lookup yields CDR1 SGDLS and CDR2 YYNGEE. The V end lost 4 bases, the J end lost 0 bases, and 20 bases lay between the germline ends. This CDR3 comprises 18 residues. The CDR3 region has the DNA TGTGCCAGCAGCCCCTATGGACTGCGGGCCCTCTCTGGAAACACCATATATTTT. This codes for CASSPYGLRALSGNTIYF.

The V and J genes are TRBV6-5 and TRBJ1-1; unclear D gene. V was trimmed by 7 bases and J by 1 base, leaving 10 bases between them. Germline V lookup: CDR1 MNHEY, CDR2 SVGAGI. The CDR3 loop spans 13 amino acids. CDR3 residues: CASTLQRNTEAFF. The CDR3 coding sequence is TGTGCCAGCACCCTACAGAGGAACACTGAAGCTTTCTTT.

On this clone: Distinct nucleotide sequences in the sample also encode this CDR3. V is TRBV19 and J is TRBJ1-1, with TRBD1 identical over 8 bases. With V trimmed by 2 bases and J by 1 base, 0 bases remained unmatched. Germline V gene data show CDR1 as LNHDA and CDR2 as SQIVND (reference sequence). This CDR3 contains 14 residues. The CDR3 coding sequence is TGTGCCAGTAGTATACAGGGGGCGAACACTGAAGCTTTCTTT. Protein: CASSIQGANTEAFF.

The CDR3 DNA is TGTGCCAGCAGCTACGGACAGGGGGCGGATGAGCAGTACTTC. Translated: CASSYGQGADEQYF. J is TRBJ2-7 and V is TRBV5-5, with 11 bases identical to TRBD1. J lost 7 bases, V lost 3 bases, and 6 bases had no gene match. Germline V CDR1 and CDR2: SGHKS, YYEKEE (reference sequence). The CDR3 extends over 14 amino acids.

The V call is TRBV9, the J call TRBJ1-6; 7 bases are a match to TRBD1. This CDR3 comprises 16 residues. Germline CDR1 reads SGDLS; CDR2 reads YYNGEE. V shed 4 bases, J shed 3 bases, and the junction held 7 bases outside the gene matches. The CDR3 coding sequence is TGTGCCAGCAGCCCGCGGGGACAGCTCTATAATTCACCCCTCCACTTT. Translation: CASSPRGQLYNSPLHF. The full variable domain, in which reference TRBV9 and TRBJ1-6 provide the parts outside the CDR3, is DSGVTQTPKHLITATGQRVTLRCSPRSGDLSVYWYQQSLDQGLQFLIQYYNGEERAKGNILERFSAQQFPDLHSELNLSSLELGDSALYFCASSPRGQLYNSPLHFGNGTRLTVT.

The chain carries TRBV29-1 and TRBJ1-1; 8 bases are shared with TRBD1. The V gene end was trimmed by 2 bases and the J gene end by 5 bases; junction bases not matched to a gene: 4. Germline CDR1 SQVTM, CDR2 ANQGSEA. This CDR3 is built from 13 residues. CDR3 region: CSVEQGAGTEAFF. CDR3 sequence (DNA): TGCAGCGTTGAACAGGGGGCAGGGACTGAAGCTTTCTTT.